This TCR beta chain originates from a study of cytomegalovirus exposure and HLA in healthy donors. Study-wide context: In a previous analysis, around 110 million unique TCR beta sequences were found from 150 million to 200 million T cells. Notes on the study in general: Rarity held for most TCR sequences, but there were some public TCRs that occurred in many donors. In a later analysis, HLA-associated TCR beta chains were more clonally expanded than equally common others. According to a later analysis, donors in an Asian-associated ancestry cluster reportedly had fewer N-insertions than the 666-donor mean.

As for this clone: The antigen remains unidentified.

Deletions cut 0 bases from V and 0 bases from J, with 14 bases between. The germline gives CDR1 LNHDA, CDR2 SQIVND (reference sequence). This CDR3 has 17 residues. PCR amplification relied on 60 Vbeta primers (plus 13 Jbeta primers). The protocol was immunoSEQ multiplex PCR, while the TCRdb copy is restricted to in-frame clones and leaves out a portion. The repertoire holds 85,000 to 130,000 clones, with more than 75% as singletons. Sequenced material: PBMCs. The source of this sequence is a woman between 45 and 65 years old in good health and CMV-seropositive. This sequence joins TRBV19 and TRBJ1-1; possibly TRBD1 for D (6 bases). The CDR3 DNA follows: TGTGCCAGTAGTATAGAAAGTGGAGCAGGGGTGAACACTGAAGCTTTCTTT. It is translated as CASSIESGAGVNTEAFF.